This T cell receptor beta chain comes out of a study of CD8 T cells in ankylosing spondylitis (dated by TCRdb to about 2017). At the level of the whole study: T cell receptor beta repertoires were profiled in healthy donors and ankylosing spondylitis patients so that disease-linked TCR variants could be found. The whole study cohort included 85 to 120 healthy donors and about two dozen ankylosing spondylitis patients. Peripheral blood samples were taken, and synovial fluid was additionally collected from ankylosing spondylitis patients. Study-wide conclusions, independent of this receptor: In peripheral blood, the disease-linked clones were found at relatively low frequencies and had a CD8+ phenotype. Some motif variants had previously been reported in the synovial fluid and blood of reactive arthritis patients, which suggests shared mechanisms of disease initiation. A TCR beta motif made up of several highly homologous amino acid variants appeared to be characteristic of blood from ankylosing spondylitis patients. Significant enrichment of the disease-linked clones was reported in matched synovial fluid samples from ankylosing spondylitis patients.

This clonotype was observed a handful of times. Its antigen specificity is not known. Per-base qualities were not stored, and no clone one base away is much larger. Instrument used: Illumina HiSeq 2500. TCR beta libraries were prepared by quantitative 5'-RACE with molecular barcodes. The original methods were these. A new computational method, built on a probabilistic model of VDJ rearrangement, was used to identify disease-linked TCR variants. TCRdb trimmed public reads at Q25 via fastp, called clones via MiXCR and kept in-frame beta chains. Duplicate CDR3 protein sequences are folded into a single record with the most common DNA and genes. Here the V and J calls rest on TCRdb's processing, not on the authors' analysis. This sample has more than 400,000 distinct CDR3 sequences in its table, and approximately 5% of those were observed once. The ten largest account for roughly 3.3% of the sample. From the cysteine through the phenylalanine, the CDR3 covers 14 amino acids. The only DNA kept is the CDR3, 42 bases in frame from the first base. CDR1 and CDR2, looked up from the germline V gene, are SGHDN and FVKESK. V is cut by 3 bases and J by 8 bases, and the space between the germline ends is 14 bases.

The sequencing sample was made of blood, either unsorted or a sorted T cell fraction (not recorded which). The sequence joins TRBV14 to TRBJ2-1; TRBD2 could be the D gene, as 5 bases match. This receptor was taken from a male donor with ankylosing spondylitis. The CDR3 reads CASSHQLGADEQFF. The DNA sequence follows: TGTGCCAGCAGCCACCAACTAGGAGCCGATGAGCAGTTCTTC.